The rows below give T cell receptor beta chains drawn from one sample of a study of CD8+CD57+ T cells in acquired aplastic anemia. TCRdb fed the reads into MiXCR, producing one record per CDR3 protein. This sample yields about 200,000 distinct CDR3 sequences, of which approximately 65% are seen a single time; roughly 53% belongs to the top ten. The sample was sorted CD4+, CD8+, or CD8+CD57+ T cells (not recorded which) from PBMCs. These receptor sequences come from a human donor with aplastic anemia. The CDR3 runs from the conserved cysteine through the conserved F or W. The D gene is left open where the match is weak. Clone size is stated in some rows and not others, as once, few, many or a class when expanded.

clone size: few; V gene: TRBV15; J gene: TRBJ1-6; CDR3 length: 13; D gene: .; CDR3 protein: CATSPFLRSPLHF; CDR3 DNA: TGTGCCACCAGCCCGTTCTTACGTTCACCCCTCCACTTT
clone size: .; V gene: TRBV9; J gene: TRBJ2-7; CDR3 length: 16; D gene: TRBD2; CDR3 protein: CASSVGSGGGRYEQYF; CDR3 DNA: TGTGCCAGCAGCGTAGGGAGCGGGGGAGGGCGCTACGAGCAGTACTTC
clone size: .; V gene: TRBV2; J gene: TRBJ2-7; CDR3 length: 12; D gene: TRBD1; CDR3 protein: CASRGQGVMEYF; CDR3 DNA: TGTGCCAGCAGGGGACAGGGGGTAATGGAGTACTTC
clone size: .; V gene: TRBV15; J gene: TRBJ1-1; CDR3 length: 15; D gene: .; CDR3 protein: CATSRGPSTDTEAFF; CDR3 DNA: TGTGCCACCAGCAGGGGACCATCGACCGACACTGAAGCTTTCTTT
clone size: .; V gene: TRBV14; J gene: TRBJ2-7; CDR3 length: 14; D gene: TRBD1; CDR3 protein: CASSLRTGTYEQYF; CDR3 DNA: TGTGCCAGCAGCTTGCGGACAGGGACCTACGAGCAGTACTTC
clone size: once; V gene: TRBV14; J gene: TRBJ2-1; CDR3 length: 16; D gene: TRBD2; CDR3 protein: CASSPWGLAGEREQFF; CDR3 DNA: TGTGCCAGCAGCCCATGGGGGCTAGCGGGAGAACGTGAGCAGTTCTTC
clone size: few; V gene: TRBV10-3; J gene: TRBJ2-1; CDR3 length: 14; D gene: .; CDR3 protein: CAISAGKAANEQFF; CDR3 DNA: TGTGCCATCAGTGCCGGGAAAGCGGCCAATGAGCAGTTCTTC
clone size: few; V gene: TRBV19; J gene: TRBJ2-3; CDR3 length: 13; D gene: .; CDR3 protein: CASSTSRGDTQYF; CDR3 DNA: TGTGCCAGTAGTACCTCCAGAGGAGATACGCAGTATTTT
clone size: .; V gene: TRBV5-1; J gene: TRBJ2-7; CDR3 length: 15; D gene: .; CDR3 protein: CASNPDFGATGEQYF; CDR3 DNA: TGCGCCAGCAACCCTGACTTCGGCGCGACCGGCGAGCAGTACTTC
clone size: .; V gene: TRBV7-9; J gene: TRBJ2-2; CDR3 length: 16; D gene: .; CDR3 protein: CASSSPNLPNTGELFF; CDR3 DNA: TGTGCCAGCAGCTCCCCCAATTTACCGAACACCGGGGAGCTGTTTTTT
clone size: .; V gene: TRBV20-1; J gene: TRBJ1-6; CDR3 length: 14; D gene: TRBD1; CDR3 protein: CSALTGAWGSPLHF; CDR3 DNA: TGCAGTGCTCTGACAGGGGCGTGGGGTTCACCCCTCCACTTT
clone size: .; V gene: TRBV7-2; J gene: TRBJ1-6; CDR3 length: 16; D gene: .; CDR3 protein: CASSLAIGGRGSPLHF; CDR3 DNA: TGTGCCAGCAGCTTAGCGATCGGGGGGCGGGGGTCACCCCTCCACTTT
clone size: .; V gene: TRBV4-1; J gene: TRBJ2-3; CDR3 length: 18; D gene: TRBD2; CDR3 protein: CASSQGGGGRDTSHTQYF; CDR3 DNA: TGCGCCAGCAGCCAAGGAGGAGGCGGGAGAGACACGTCCCATACGCAGTATTTT
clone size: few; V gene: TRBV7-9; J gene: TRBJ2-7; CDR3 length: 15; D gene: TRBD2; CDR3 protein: CASSLGLAGVDEQYF; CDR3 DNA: TGTGCCAGCAGCTTAGGACTAGCGGGGGTCGACGAGCAGTACTTC
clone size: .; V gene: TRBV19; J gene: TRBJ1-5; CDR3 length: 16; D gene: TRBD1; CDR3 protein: CASSIAGQGANQPQHF; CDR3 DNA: TGTGCCAGTAGTATAGCGGGACAGGGGGCCAATCAGCCCCAGCATTTT
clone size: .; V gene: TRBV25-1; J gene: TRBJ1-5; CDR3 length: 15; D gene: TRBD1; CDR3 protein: CASSGDSSFNQPQHF; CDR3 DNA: TGTGCCAGCAGTGGGGACAGCTCATTTAATCAGCCCCAGCATTTT
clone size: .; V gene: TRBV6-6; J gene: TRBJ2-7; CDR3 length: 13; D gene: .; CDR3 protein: CASSYEAKYEQYF; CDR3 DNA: TGTGCCAGCAGTTACGAGGCTAAGTACGAGCAGTACTTC
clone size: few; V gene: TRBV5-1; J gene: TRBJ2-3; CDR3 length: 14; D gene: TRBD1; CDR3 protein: CASSVRQGADTQYF; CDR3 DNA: TGCGCCAGCAGCGTCCGACAGGGTGCAGATACGCAGTATTTT
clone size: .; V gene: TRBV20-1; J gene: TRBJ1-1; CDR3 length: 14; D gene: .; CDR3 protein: CSARVAGENTEAFF; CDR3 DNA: TGCAGTGCTAGAGTTGCAGGGGAGAACACTGAAGCTTTCTTT
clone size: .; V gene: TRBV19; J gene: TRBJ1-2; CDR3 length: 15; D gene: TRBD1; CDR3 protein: CASSIVSGTGFGYTF; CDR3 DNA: TGTGCCAGTAGTATAGTAAGTGGGACAGGATTTGGCTACACCTTT
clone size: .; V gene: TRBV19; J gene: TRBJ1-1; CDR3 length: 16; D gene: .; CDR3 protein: CASIKRDRQANTEAFF; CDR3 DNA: TGTGCCAGTATCAAGAGAGATCGACAGGCTAACACTGAAGCTTTCTTT
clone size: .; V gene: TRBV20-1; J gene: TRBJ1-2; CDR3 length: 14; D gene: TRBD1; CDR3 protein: CSATQGAQIYGYTF; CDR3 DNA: TGCAGTGCAACCCAGGGGGCGCAGATCTATGGCTACACCTTC
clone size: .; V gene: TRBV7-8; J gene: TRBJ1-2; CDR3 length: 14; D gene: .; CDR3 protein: CASSLEGRVRGYTF; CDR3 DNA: TGTGCCAGCAGCTTAGAGGGCAGGGTGAGGGGCTACACCTTC
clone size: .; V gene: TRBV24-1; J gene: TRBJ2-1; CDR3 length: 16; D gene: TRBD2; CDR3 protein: CATSASLGLGYNEQFF; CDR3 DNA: TGTGCCACCAGTGCAAGTTTGGGACTAGGCTACAATGAGCAGTTCTTC
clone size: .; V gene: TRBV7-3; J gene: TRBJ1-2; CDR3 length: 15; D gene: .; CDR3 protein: CASSQDFVASYGYTF; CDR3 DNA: TGCGCCAGCAGCCAAGATTTTGTGGCGAGCTATGGCTACACCTTC
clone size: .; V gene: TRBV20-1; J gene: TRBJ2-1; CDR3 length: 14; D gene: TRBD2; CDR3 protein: CSARGGRAVYEQFF; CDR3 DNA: TGCAGTGCTAGAGGCGGGAGGGCCGTCTATGAGCAGTTCTTC
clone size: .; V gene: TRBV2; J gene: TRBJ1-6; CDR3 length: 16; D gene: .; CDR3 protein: CASSEAEVDYDSPLHF; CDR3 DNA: TGTGCCAGCAGTGAAGCGGAGGTAGATTATGATTCACCCCTCCACTTT
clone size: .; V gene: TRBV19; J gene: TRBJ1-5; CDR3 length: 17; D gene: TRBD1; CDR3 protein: CASSLYLRDRVDQPQHF; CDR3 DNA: TGTGCCAGTAGTCTTTACCTCCGGGACAGGGTTGATCAGCCCCAGCATTTT
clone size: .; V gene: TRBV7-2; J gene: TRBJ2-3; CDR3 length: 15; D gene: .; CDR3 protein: CASSLGLESSDTQYF; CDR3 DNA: TGTGCCAGCAGCTTAGGACTAGAGTCCTCAGATACGCAGTATTTT
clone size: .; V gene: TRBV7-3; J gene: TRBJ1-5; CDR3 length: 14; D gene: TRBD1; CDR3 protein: CASSFDRGGQPQHF; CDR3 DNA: TGTGCCAGCAGTTTTGACAGGGGCGGTCAGCCCCAGCATTTT
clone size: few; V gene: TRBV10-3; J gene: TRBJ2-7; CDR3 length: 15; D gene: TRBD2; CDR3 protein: CAISEYKRERYEQYF; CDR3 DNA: TGTGCCATCAGTGAATACAAGCGGGAAAGATACGAGCAGTACTTC
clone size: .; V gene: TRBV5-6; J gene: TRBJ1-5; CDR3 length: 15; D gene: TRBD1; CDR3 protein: CASSSLQGAVQPQHF; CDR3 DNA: TGTGCCAGCAGCAGCTTACAGGGGGCCGTTCAGCCCCAGCATTTT
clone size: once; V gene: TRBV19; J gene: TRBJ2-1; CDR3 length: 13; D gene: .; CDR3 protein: CASGVVSDNEQFF; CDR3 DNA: TGTGCCAGTGGTGTGGTCTCCGACAATGAGCAGTTCTTC
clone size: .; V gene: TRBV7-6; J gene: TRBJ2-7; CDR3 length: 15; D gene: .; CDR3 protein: CASSFTPGSPYEQYF; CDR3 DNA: TGTGCCAGCAGCTTCACTCCAGGGAGTCCCTACGAGCAGTACTTC
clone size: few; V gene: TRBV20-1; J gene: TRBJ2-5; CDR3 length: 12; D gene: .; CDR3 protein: CSARDRRETQYF; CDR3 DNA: TGCAGTGCTAGAGACAGGCGAGAGACCCAGTACTTC
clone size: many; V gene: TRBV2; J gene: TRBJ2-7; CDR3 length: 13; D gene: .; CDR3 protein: CASSESVTYEQYF; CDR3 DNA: TGTGCCAGCAGTGAGTCGGTCACCTACGAGCAGTACTTC
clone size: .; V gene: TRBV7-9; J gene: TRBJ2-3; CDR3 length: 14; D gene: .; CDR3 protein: CASSLGRDQHTQYF; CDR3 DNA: TGTGCCAGCAGCTTAGGCCGGGACCAACATACGCAGTATTTT
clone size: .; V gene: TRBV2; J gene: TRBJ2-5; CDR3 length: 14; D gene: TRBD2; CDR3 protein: CASRGLAAAETQYF; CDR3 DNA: TGTGCCAGCAGAGGTCTAGCGGCTGCGGAGACCCAGTACTTC
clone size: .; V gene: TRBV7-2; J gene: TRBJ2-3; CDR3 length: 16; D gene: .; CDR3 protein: CASSIGGDRSTDTQYF; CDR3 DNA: TGTGCCAGCAGCATAGGGGGGGACAGAAGCACAGATACGCAGTATTTT
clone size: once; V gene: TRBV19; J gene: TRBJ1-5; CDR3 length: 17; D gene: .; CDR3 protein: CASSIKEGNRQNQPQHF; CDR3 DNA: TGTGCCAGTAGTATAAAGGAGGGGAACAGACAAAATCAGCCCCAGCATTTT
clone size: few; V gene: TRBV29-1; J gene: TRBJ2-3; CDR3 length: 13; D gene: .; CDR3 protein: CSVPGHGTDTQYF; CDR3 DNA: TGCAGCGTGCCGGGACACGGCACAGATACGCAGTATTTT
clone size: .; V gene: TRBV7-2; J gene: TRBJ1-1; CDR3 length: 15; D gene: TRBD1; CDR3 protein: CASSARDSSNTEAFF; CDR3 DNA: TGTGCCAGCAGCGCGAGGGACAGCTCGAACACTGAAGCTTTCTTT
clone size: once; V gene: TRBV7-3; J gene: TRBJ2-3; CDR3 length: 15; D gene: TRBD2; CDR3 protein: CASSLSLAATDTQYF; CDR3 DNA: TGTGCCAGCAGCTTAAGCCTAGCGGCTACAGATACGCAGTATTTT
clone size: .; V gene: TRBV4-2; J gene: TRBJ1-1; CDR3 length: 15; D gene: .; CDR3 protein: CASSQDPRQTIEAFF; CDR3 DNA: TGTGCCAGCAGCCAAGATCCCAGACAGACAATTGAAGCTTTCTTT
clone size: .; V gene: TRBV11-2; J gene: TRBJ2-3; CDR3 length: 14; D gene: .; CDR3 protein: CASSLGQTADTQYF; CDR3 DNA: TGTGCCAGCAGCTTAGGCCAGACCGCGGATACGCAGTATTTT
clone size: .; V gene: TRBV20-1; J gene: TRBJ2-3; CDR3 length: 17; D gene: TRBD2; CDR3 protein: CSARGRRSGRVRDTQYF; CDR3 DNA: TGCAGTGCTAGAGGAAGGAGGAGCGGGAGGGTGAGGGATACGCAGTATTTT
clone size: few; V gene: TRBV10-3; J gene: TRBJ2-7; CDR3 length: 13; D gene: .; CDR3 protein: CAIGGREPYEQYF; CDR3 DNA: TGTGCCATCGGGGGCAGGGAACCCTACGAGCAGTACTTC
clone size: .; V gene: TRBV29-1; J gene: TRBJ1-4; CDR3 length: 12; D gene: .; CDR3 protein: CSVRGDGEKLFF; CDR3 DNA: TGCAGCGTCCGGGGGGACGGCGAAAAACTGTTTTTT
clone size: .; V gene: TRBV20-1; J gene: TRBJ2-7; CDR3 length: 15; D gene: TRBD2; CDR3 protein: CSARGGGAPQGEQYF; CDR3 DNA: TGCAGTGCTAGGGGCGGGGGGGCCCCCCAAGGCGAGCAGTACTTC
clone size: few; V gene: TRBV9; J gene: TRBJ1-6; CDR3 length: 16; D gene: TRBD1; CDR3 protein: CASSVVPDRDRSPLHF; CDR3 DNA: TGTGCCAGCAGCGTAGTCCCAGACAGGGATCGTTCACCCCTCCACTTT
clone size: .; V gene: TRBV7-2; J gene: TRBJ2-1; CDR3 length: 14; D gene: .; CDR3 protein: CASSSGTPYNEQFF; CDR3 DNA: TGTGCCAGCAGCTCCGGGACACCTTACAATGAGCAGTTCTTC